The 21 T cell receptor beta chains listed next were all sequenced from one sample in a study of cytomegalovirus exposure and HLA in healthy donors. It was with 60 Vbeta and 13 Jbeta primers that the PCR ran. Assay used: immunoSEQ multiplex PCR; TCRdb lists only in-frame clones, some missing. The data contain roughly 52,000 clones, roughly three fifths of them seen just once; the ten biggest clones take up 12%. Sequencing was done on a sample of PBMCs. The receptor set was obtained from a human donor in good health.

This clone occurred a few times. The chain combines TRBV4-2 with TRBJ2-3; 7 nucleotides agree with TRBD2. The CDR3 is made up of 17 amino acids. In germline, CDR1 is LGHNA, CDR2 YNFKEQ. The V and J ends lost 3 bases and 2 bases, in that order; junction bases with no gene match: 11. The CDR3 DNA sequence: TGTGCCAGCAGCCAGAACACCGGGGGGTTGGACACAGATACGCAGTATTTT. This sequence encodes CASSQNTGGLDTDTQYF.

The chain recombines TRBV25-1 with TRBJ2-3, with D possibly matching TRBD2 (6 bases). V lost 6 bases and J lost 0, with 13 bases in between. The CDR3 covers 15 residues. Germline-derived CDR1 and CDR2 are MGHDK and SYGVNS. The CDR3 region is CASRDTSRSTDTQYF. The CDR3 DNA reads as TGTGCCAGCAGAGATACTAGCCGGAGCACAGATACGCAGTATTTT.

Comment on this clone: Other DNA sequences within the sample encode an identical CDR3. The J gene is TRBJ1-1, the V gene TRBV5-6; 10 bases fit TRBD1. Germline trimming cut 3 bases from V and 5 bases from J; bases unmatched to any gene: 4. Germline V CDR1 and CDR2: SGHDT, YYEEEE. The CDR3 sequence is 14 residues long. The CDR3 protein is CASSSLDRGTEAFF. Here the CDR3 DNA reads TGTGCCAGCAGCTCGTTGGACAGGGGGACTGAAGCTTTCTTT.

The chain joins TRBV4-2 to TRBJ2-3; 8 bases are shared with TRBD2. J lost 3 bases, V lost 1 base, and 6 bases had no gene match. The CDR3 is made up of 16 amino acids. Germline V gene sequence: CDR1 LGHNA, CDR2 YNFKEQ. CDR3 coding DNA: TGTGCCAGCAGCCAAGTGGGTAGCGGGGCGACAGATACGCAGTATTTT. It specifies CASSQVGSGATDTQYF.

The gene calls are TRBV5-1 and TRBJ2-7, with TRBD1 matching 7 bases. The V gene's germline CDR1 is SGHRS and CDR2 YFSETQ. This CDR3 is built from 14 residues. Germline trimming cut 4 bases from V and 0 bases from J; bases unmatched to any gene: 4. CDR3 bases: TGCGCCAGCAGCACGGGACAGATCTCCTACGAGCAGTACTTC. It codes for CASSTGQISYEQYF. Complete variable domain (other parts from reference TRBV5-1 and TRBJ2-7): KAGVTQTPRYLIKTRGQQVTLSCSPISGHRSVSWYQQTPGQGLQFLFEYFSETQRNKGNFPGRFSGRQFSNSRSEMNVSTLELGDSALYLCASSTGQISYEQYFGPGTRLTVT.

This clone came up a few times. CDR3 protein: CASSLVQGAEAFF. DNA for the CDR3: TGTGCCAGCAGTTTAGTCCAGGGGGCTGAAGCTTTCTTT. V and J are TRBV27 and TRBJ1-1; 7 bases are shared with TRBD1. This CDR3 has 13 residues. After removal of 2 bases from V and 6 bases from J, the junction contained 3 bases not matched to a gene. The V gene's germline CDR1 is MNHEY and CDR2 SMNVEV (reference sequence).

Only one count was recorded for this clone. The J gene is TRBJ2-5, the V gene TRBV5-5; TRBD1 aligns across 9 bases. In germline, CDR1 is SGHKS, CDR2 YYEKEE (reference sequence). Trimming at V came to 4 bases and at J to 5 bases, leaving 3 bases not matched to a gene. This CDR3 comprises 13 residues. Here the CDR3 reads CASSPGTGETQYF. In DNA, the CDR3 is TGTGCCAGCAGCCCGGGGACAGGGGAGACCCAGTACTTC.

This clone was seen more than once but under ten times. The V call is TRBV6-1, the J call TRBJ1-4; D gene ambiguous. This CDR3 has 12 amino acids. Germline CDR1 MNHNS, CDR2 SASEGT. V gave up 6 bases and J gave up 8 bases, with 10 bases separating them. The CDR3 here is CASRAKEEKLFF. In DNA form, the CDR3 reads TGTGCCAGCAGGGCCAAGGAGGAAAAACTGTTTTTT.

The chain links TRBV7-9 to TRBJ2-7; no firm D call. Trimming took 2 bases from V and 3 from J, leaving 11 bases between them. Per the germline V gene, CDR1 is SEHNR and CDR2 is FQNEAQ (reference sequence). This CDR3 is 14 amino acids long. The CDR3 loop reads CASSLPLYGYEQYF. DNA for the CDR3: TGTGCCAGCAGCTTACCCCTATATGGCTACGAGCAGTACTTC.

This chain joins TRBV30 and TRBJ1-1, with 9 bases that match TRBD1. V lost 5 bases to trimming and J lost 5 bases; unmatched junction nucleotides: 12. This CDR3 region has 15 residues. Germline V gene data show CDR1 as GTSNPN and CDR2 as SVGIG (reference sequence). The DNA of the CDR3 is TGTGCCTGGGACGAAGGACAGGGGAGTAGAACTGAAGCTTTCTTT. The encoded protein is CAWDEGQGSRTEAFF.

On this clone itself: Compared with germline, one end of the junction differs, possibly owing to a read error. The chain has TRBV4-1 and TRBJ1-5, with 8 bases fitting TRBD1. The CDR3 spans 15 residues. The V gene's germline CDR1 is MGHRA and CDR2 YSYEKL. CDR3 in DNA: TGCGCCAGCAGCCAAGAAGACAGGGGAAATCAGCCCCGGCATTTT. It yields the protein CASSQEDRGNQPRHF.

CDR3 amino acids: CASSGTASSYNEQFF. CDR3 nucleotides: TGTGCCAGCAGTGGGACAGCGAGCTCCTACAATGAGCAGTTCTTC. The chain uses TRBV2 and TRBJ2-1; possibly TRBD1 for D (6 bases). The CDR3 has 15 amino acids. Trimming took off 4 bases at V and 0 bases at J, with 10 bases between the two ends. Germline assignment: CDR1 SNHLY and CDR2 FYNNEI. Based on the CDR3 plus reference TRBV2 and TRBJ2-1, the full variable domain is EPEVTQTPSHQVTQMGQEVILRCVPISNHLYFYWYRQILGQKVEFLVSFYNNEISEKSEIFDDQFSVERPDGSNFTLKIRSTKLEDSAMYFCASSGTASSYNEQFFGPGTRLTVL.

This chain connects TRBV23-1 to TRBJ1-1; 7 bases line up with TRBD1. TRBV23-1 qualifies as an ORF whose function is uncertain. The CDR3 covers 13 residues. The J segment lost 11 bases and the V segment lost 5 bases, leaving 11 bases of the junction unmatched. The CDR3 nucleotides are TGCGCCAGCAGTTTTAGGACAGGCTTTGGGGCTTTCTTT. This encodes CASSFRTGFGAFF.

The gene calls are TRBV19 and TRBJ1-5; TRBD1 matches at 8 bases. In germline, CDR1 is LNHDA, CDR2 SQIVND (reference sequence). The CDR3 has 15 amino acids. After removal of 4 bases from V and 6 bases from J, the junction contained 8 bases not matched to a gene. Here the CDR3 reads CASSTIDRGFQPQHF. Written as DNA, the CDR3 is TGTGCCAGTAGTACCATCGACAGGGGTTTTCAGCCCCAGCATTTT.

The chain links TRBV4-2 to TRBJ2-7; 12 bases agree with TRBD2. V gave up 0 bases and J gave up 6 bases; unmatched junction bases: 9. The CDR3 totals 17 residues. Germline CDR1 and CDR2: LGHNA and YNFKEQ. In DNA, the CDR3 is TGTGCCAGCAGCCAAGATTTTACTAGCGGGGGGTTCGGCGAGCAGTACTTC. Translation gives CASSQDFTSGGFGEQYF.

The V call is TRBV13, the J call TRBJ2-3; D gene ambiguous. The CDR3 consists of 14 residues. Germline CDR1 reads PRHDT; CDR2 reads FYEKMQ (reference sequence). With 4 bases removed from V and 2 bases from J, the gap between germline ends came to 10 bases. The chain's CDR3 is CASSSYLNTDTQYF. The CDR3 DNA sequence: TGTGCCAGCAGCTCCTACCTCAACACAGATACGCAGTATTTT.

This clone was seen more than once but under ten times. The CDR3 DNA reads as TGTGCCAGCAGCGTAGTGGACAGGGGAGGTCCGGACACTGAAGCTTTCTTT. Protein: CASSVVDRGGPDTEAFF. This sequence joins TRBV9 and TRBJ1-1; 9 nucleotides line up with TRBD1. Trimming removed 0 bases from V and 3 bases from J; junction bases left unmatched: 9. The V gene's germline CDR1 is SGDLS and CDR2 YYNGEE. The CDR3 contains 17 residues.

The CDR3 sequence: CASSFYGDNSPLHF. In nucleotides, the CDR3 is TGTGCCAGCAGCTTTTACGGTGATAATTCACCCCTCCACTTT. This rearrangement joins TRBV7-2 to TRBJ1-6; D uncertain. Trimming stripped 3 bases from V and 5 bases from J, with 8 bases between. In germline, CDR1 is SGHTA, CDR2 FQGNSA. This CDR3 has 14 amino acids.

Only a few counts were recorded for this clone. At one end the junction does not follow the germline gene, possibly because of a read error. This chain joins TRBV15 and TRBJ1-2; perhaps TRBD1 as D (5 bases). CDR1 is LNHNV, CDR2 YYDKDF, per germline (reference sequence). There are 15 residues in the CDR3. CDR3 coding DNA: TGTGCCACCAGCATACGCGACGGGAGCCTCCAGGGCAGGGCCTTC. This encodes CATSIRDGSLQGRAF.

This clone was seen at least ten times. The identical CDR3 is also encoded by other nucleotide sequences in the sample. The J gene is TRBJ1-5, the V gene TRBV6-6; D is undetermined. There are 12 residues in the CDR3. Germline loops: CDR1 MNHNY, CDR2 SVGAGI (reference sequence). Trimming shortened V by 2 bases and J by 6 bases, and 5 bases separated the two germline ends. The DNA for the CDR3 is TGTGCCAGCAGTTACCCTAGTCAGCCCCAGCATTTT. Protein sequence: CASSYPSQPQHF.

The V and J genes are TRBV30 and TRBJ2-3; 13 nucleotides match TRBD2. CDR3 length: 16 residues. Germline-derived CDR1 and CDR2 are GTSNPN and SVGIG (reference sequence). Germline trimming cut 5 bases from V and 3 bases from J; bases unmatched to any gene: 8. The CDR3 DNA follows: TGTGCCTGGGAGTCCCCGGGACTAGCGGGGACAGATACGCAGTATTTT. Amino acids: CAWESPGLAGTDTQYF.